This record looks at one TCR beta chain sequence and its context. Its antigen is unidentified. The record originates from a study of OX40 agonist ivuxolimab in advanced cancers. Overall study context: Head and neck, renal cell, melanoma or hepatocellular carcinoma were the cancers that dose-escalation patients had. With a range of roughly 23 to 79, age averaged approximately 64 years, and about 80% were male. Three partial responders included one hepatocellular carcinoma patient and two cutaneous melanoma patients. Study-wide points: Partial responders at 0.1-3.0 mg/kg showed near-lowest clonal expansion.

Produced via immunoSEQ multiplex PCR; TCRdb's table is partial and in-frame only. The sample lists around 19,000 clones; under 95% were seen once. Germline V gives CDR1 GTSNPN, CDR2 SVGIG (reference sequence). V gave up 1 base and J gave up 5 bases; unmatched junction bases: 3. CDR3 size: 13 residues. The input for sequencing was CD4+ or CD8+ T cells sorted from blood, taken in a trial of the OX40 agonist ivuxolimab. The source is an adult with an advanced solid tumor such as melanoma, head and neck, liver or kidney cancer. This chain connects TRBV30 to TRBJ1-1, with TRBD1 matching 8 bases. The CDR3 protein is CAWSDTGGTEAFF. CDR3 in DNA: TGTGCCTGGAGTGATACAGGGGGAACTGAAGCTTTCTTT.